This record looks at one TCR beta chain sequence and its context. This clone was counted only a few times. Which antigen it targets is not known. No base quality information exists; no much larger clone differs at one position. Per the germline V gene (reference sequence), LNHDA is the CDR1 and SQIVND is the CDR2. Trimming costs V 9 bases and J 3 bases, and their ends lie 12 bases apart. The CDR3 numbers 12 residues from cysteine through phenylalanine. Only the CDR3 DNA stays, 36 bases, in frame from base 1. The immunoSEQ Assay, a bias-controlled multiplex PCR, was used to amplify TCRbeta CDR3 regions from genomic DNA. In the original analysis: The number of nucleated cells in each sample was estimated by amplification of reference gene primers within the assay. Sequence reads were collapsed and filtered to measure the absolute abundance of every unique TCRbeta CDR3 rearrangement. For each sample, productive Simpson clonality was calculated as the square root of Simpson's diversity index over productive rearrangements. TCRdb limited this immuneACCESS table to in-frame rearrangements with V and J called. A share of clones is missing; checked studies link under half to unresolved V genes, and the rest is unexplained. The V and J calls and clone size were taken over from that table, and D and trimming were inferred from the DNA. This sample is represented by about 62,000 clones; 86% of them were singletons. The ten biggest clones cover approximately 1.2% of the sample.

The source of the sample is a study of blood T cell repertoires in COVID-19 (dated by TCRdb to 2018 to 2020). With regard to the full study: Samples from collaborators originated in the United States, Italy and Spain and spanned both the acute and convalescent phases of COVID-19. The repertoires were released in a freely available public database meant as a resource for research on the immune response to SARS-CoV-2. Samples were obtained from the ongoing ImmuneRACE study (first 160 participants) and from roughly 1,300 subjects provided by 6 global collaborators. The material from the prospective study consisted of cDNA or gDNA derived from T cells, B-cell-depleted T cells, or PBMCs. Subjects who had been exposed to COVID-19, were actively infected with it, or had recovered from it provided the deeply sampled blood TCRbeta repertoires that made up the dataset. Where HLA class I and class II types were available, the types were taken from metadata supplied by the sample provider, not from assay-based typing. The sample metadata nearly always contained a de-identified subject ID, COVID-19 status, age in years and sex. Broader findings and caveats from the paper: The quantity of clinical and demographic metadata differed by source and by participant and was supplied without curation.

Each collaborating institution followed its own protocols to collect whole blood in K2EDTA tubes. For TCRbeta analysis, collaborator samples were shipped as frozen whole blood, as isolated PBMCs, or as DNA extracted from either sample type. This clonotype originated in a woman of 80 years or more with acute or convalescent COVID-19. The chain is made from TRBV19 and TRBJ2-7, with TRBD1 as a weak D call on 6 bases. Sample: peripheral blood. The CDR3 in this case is CASQGHNYEQYF. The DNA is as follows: TGTGCCAGCCAGGGGCATAACTACGAGCAGTACTTC.